What follows is one T cell receptor (beta chain) and its context. The entry originates in a study of blood T cell repertoires in COVID-19. Background on the study: COVID-19 samples from acute and convalescent phases originated in the United States, Italy and Spain. PBMCs, B-cell-depleted T cells, or T cells were the source of the cDNA or gDNA that made up the material.

CDR3 length equals 14 residues. Germline CDR1 is SGHTA and CDR2 is FQGNSA. With 2 bases removed from V and 3 bases from J, the gap between germline ends came to 10 bases. In the authors' methods: Counts of nucleated cells, estimated from reference gene primer amplification, were obtained. Sequenced by immunoSEQ multiplex PCR; TCRdb stores in-frame clones only, minus some. From that table come the V and J calls and clone size; the DNA was used to work out D and trimming. The table shows 100,000 to 150,000 clones, with 70% to 85% occurring only once. The sample consisted of peripheral blood. The genes are TRBV7-2 and TRBJ1-1; the D gene is possibly TRBD1 (6 bases). The TCR originated in an elderly woman with acute or convalescent COVID-19. CDR3 bases: TGTGCCAGCAGCTTAACAGGGAGTCACACTGAAGCTTTCTTT. Amino acid sequence: CASSLTGSHTEAFF.